The sequence of this T cell receptor (beta chain) was determined in a study of cytomegalovirus exposure and HLA in healthy donors. The CDR3 sequence is 13 residues long. Germline V CDR1 and CDR2: SGHNT, YYREEE (reference sequence). The V gene lost 4 bases and the J gene lost 5 bases, with 9 bases spanning the gap. The assay was immunoSEQ multiplex PCR, and TCRdb's table has in-frame clones only and misses some. The sample holds about 170,000 clones, around 86% seen once. The sequence derives from a young man in good health and CMV-seropositive. The sequencing input was PBMCs. The chain links TRBV5-4 to TRBJ1-4; D remains unclear. In DNA form, the CDR3 reads TGTGCCAGCAGCCTTTGGGCGAATGAAAAACTGTTTTTT. This sequence encodes CASSLWANEKLFF.